The 24 T cell receptor beta chains reported below all come from one sample, sequenced in a study of CD4 T cells in relation to SARS-CoV-2 and coronaviruses. CD4+ T cells from unexposed donors were obtained before the COVID-19 pandemic (2011-2018). CD4+ T cells were isolated from the cells after 10 days of culture. TCRdb's table, derived via immunoSEQ multiplex PCR, lists solely in-frame clones and lacks some. The table lists 20,000 or so clones, more than 65% of them singletons. Their antigen targets remain unknown. The sequenced sample was CD4+ T cells from PBMCs, cultured in vitro. Receptors were obtained from a human donor in good health.

The rearrangement uses TRBV21-1 and TRBJ1-5; the table's D gene call, TRBD1, was not cross checked with the DNA. TRBV21-1 is classified as a pseudogene. CDR3 length: 15 amino acids. CDR3 coding DNA: TGTGCCAGCAGCAAAAGGGGGCAGAGCAATCAGCCCCAGCATTTT. Its protein product is CASSKRGQSNQPQHF.

This chain links TRBV5-4 with TRBJ1-2; 9 positions agree with TRBD1. The junction had 12 bases not matched to a gene; V was cut back by 4 bases and J by 8 bases. The CDR3 has 15 residues. The germline V gene encodes CDR1 SGHNT and CDR2 YYREEE (reference sequence). CDR3 in amino acids: CASSGTGQGSRGYTF. DNA for the CDR3: TGTGCCAGCAGCGGAACGGGACAGGGCTCTCGGGGCTACACCTTC. Looking up the rest from reference TRBV5-4 and TRBJ1-2 gives the full variable domain: ETGVTQSPTHLIKTRGQQVTLRCSSQSGHNTVSWYQQALGQGPQFIFQYYREEENGRGNFPPRFSGLQFPNYSSELNVNALELDDSALYLCASSGTGQGSRGYTFGSGTRLTVV.

V and J are TRBV3-1 (or the pseudogene TRBV3-2) and TRBJ2-2; D is unresolved. Germline V CDR1 and CDR2: LGHDT, YNNKEL (reference sequence). This CDR3 region has 14 residues. Trimming took off 2 bases at V and 6 bases at J, with 10 bases between the two ends. This chain's CDR3 is CASSQRRLSGELFF. The CDR3 bases are TGTGCCAGCAGCCAACGAAGATTGTCCGGGGAGCTGTTTTTT.

Relative to its sample, this clone is medium-sized. This chain links TRBV6-6 with TRBJ1-3, with TRBD1 as a possible D gene (5 bases). Germline values: CDR1 MNHNY, CDR2 SVGAGI (reference sequence). This CDR3 comprises 13 residues. Trimming took 5 bases from V and 4 from J, leaving 9 bases between them. CDR3 sequence: CASSIAGGNTIYF. CDR3 coding DNA: TGTGCCAGCAGTATCGCAGGGGGAAACACCATATATTTT.

The rearrangement links TRBV4-1 to TRBJ2-2, with no clear D. The V gene's germline CDR1 is MGHRA and CDR2 YSYEKL. The CDR3 has 14 residues. Trimming removed 0 bases from V and 7 bases from J, with 9 bases in between. The CDR3 DNA reads as TGCGCCAGCAGCCAAGATCGTCAGGTCGGGGAGCTGTTTTTT. This gives the protein CASSQDRQVGELFF.

The sample holds one count of this clone. The rearrangement uses TRBV15 and TRBJ2-1, with no clear D. The V gene lost 6 bases and the J gene lost 7 bases, with 19 bases spanning the gap. The CDR3 extends over 15 amino acids. Germline V lookup: CDR1 LNHNV, CDR2 YYDKDF (reference sequence). CDR3 bases: TGTGCCACCAGTCGAGATTGGGTGATAGCTAATGAGCAGTTCTTC. Its protein is CATSRDWVIANEQFF.

The rearrangement uses TRBV11-2 and TRBJ2-7; 9 positions agree with TRBD2. Germline lookup yields CDR1 SGHAT and CDR2 FQNNGV. This CDR3 region has 14 residues. The V gene end was trimmed by 5 bases and the J gene end by 6 bases; junction bases not matched to a gene: 8. CDR3: CASSPISGSTEQYF. Written as DNA, the CDR3 is TGTGCCAGCAGCCCCATTAGCGGGAGTACCGAGCAGTACTTC.

The V and J genes are TRBV6-5 and TRBJ2-7; 7 nucleotides align to TRBD1. The V and J ends lost 4 bases and 2 bases, in that order; junction bases with no gene match: 5. The CDR3 consists of 14 residues. Germline V gene data show CDR1 as MNHEY and CDR2 as SVGAGI. The CDR3 nucleotides read TGTGCCAGCAGTTCCGGGACAGCGCCCTACGAGCAGTACTTC. Its protein product is CASSSGTAPYEQYF.

This chain joins TRBV28 and TRBJ2-2; D is ambiguous. Germline CDR1 MDHEN, CDR2 SYDVKM. This CDR3 contains 13 residues. V was clipped by 3 bases and J by 3 bases, with 5 bases between them. CDR3 region: CASSLDYTGELFF. CDR3 nucleotide sequence: TGTGCCAGCAGTTTGGATTACACCGGGGAGCTGTTTTTT.

The chain links TRBV30 to TRBJ2-7, with TRBD1 matching over 9 bases. Trimming at V came to 2 bases and at J to 4 bases, leaving 6 bases not matched to a gene. The V gene's germline CDR1 is GTSNPN and CDR2 SVGIG (reference sequence). The CDR3 covers 14 residues. In nucleotides, the CDR3 is TGTGCCTGGAGTCCGGACAGGGGATATTACGAGCAGTACTTC. This sequence encodes CAWSPDRGYYEQYF. The full variable domain, in which reference TRBV30 and TRBJ2-7 provide the parts outside the CDR3, is SQTIHQWPATLVQPVGSPLSLECTVEGTSNPNLYWYRQAAGRGLQLLFYSVGIGQISSEVPQNLSASRPQDRQFILSSKKLLLSDSGFYLCAWSPDRGYYEQYFGPGTRLTVT.

The chain has TRBV7-9 and TRBJ2-3; D is perhaps TRBD2 (5 bases). There are 15 residues in the CDR3. Trimming stripped 5 bases from V and 2 bases from J, with 14 bases between. Germline V lookup: CDR1 SEHNR, CDR2 FQNEAQ (reference sequence). DNA of the CDR3: TGTGCCAGCAGCACGACGAGGGTAACCACAGATACGCAGTATTTT. It specifies CASSTTRVTTDTQYF. The full variable domain, in which reference TRBV7-9 and TRBJ2-3 provide the parts outside the CDR3, is DTGVSQNPRHKITKRGQNVTFRCDPISEHNRLYWYRQTLGQGPEFLTYFQNEAQLEKSRLLSDRFSAERPKGSFSTLEIQRTEQGDSAMYLCASSTTRVTTDTQYFGPGTRLTVL.

V gene TRBV5-1 combines with J gene TRBJ2-3; D call uncertain. V lost 6 bases and J 2 bases, leaving 10 bases between the germline ends. The CDR3 totals 13 residues. Germline CDR1 SGHRS, CDR2 YFSETQ. The CDR3 sequence: CASTTSTTDTQYF. In DNA form, the CDR3 reads TGCGCCAGCACCACATCAACCACAGATACGCAGTATTTT.

This rearrangement joins TRBV7-3 to TRBJ2-7; no clear D gene. Deletions cut 5 bases from V and 9 bases from J, with 17 bases between. Germline V gene sequence: CDR1 SGHTA, CDR2 FQGTGA. CDR3 length equals 13 residues. This CDR3 reads CASSPGPKLTQYF. CDR3 DNA sequence: TGTGCCAGCAGCCCCGGGCCCAAACTTACGCAGTACTTC.

This clone was seen only a few times. The chain couples TRBV2 to TRBJ2-2; 9 nucleotides line up with TRBD1. The CDR3 has 16 amino acids. Germline lookup yields CDR1 SNHLY and CDR2 FYNNEI. V lost 7 bases, J lost 6 bases, and 12 bases stayed unmatched. CDR3 in amino acids: CASTLRGQGSPGELFF. The CDR3 DNA is TGTGCCAGCACCCTACGGGGACAGGGTAGCCCCGGGGAGCTGTTTTTT. The variable domain in full, with the rest retrieved from reference TRBV2 and TRBJ2-2, is EPEVTQTPSHQVTQMGQEVILRCVPISNHLYFYWYRQILGQKVEFLVSFYNNEISEKSEIFDDQFSVERPDGSNFTLKIRSTKLEDSAMYFCASTLRGQGSPGELFFGEGSRLTVL.

The chain combines TRBV20-1 with TRBJ2-5; D is unclear. Trimming took 8 bases from V and 2 from J, leaving 9 bases between them. The CDR3 runs to 11 residues. Germline V gives CDR1 DFQATT, CDR2 SNEGSKA (reference sequence). CDR3 DNA sequence: TGCAGTTGCGACCAACAAGAGACCCAGTACTTC. Encoded protein: CSCDQQETQYF.

This clone came up a few times. The chain carries TRBV29-1 and TRBJ2-7; tentatively, D is TRBD2 (5 bases). Germline assignment: CDR1 SQVTM and CDR2 ANQGSEA. The CDR3 consists of 12 residues. V shed 5 bases and J shed 4 bases, with 12 bases lying between them. The CDR3 sequence: CSVRGSHYEQYF. DNA for the CDR3: TGCAGCGTTCGAGGGTCTCATTACGAGCAGTACTTC.

Only one count was recorded for this clone. The gene calls are TRBV7-3 and TRBJ2-5, with 7 bases matching TRBD1. V gave up 1 base and J gave up 4 bases; unmatched junction bases: 9. CDR3 length equals 16 residues. Per the germline V gene, CDR1 is SGHTA and CDR2 is FQGTGA. Here the CDR3 DNA reads TGTGCCAGCAGCTTAAGGGGCCCCGACAGGGTAGAGACCCAGTACTTC. Translated: CASSLRGPDRVETQYF.

This clone has just a few counts. V gene TRBV7-9 combines with J gene TRBJ2-2; 7 bases fit TRBD2. J lost 5 bases, V lost 3 bases, and 15 bases had no gene match. Germline V CDR1 and CDR2: SEHNR, FQNEAQ (reference sequence). This CDR3 is 18 amino acids long. CDR3 sequence: CASSFTTGLGGKTGELFF. Written as DNA, the CDR3 is TGTGCCAGCAGCTTCACCACGGGACTGGGAGGGAAGACCGGGGAGCTGTTTTTT.

The V call is TRBV30, the J call TRBJ2-7; D is undetermined. The length of the CDR3 is 10 residues. Per germline, CDR1 GTSNPN and CDR2 SVGIG (reference sequence). V dropped 6 bases and J dropped 2 bases, with 5 bases sitting between them. In nucleotides, the CDR3 is TGTGCCTGCCAGACCTACGAGCAGTACTTC. Encoded protein: CACQTYEQYF.

This rearrangement joins TRBV11-2 to TRBJ1-2, with D uncertain. There are 15 residues in the CDR3. With 2 bases removed from V and 2 bases from J, the gap between germline ends came to 12 bases. Germline V gene data show CDR1 as SGHAT and CDR2 as FQNNGV. In DNA, the CDR3 is TGTGCCAGCAGCTTATCAGAGACACAGAACTATGGCTACACCTTC. Its protein is CASSLSETQNYGYTF.

The chain couples TRBV5-5 to TRBJ2-7, with D tentatively TRBD2 (7 bases). The CDR3 extends over 14 amino acids. V lost 4 bases, J lost 3 bases, and 14 bases lay in between. CDR1 and CDR2 from the germline V gene are SGHKS and YYEKEE (reference sequence). CDR3 in amino acids: CASSSKGDYYEQYF. The CDR3 nucleotides read TGTGCCAGCAGCAGTAAGGGGGACTACTACGAGCAGTACTTC.

This clone has a handful of counts. CDR3 sequence reads: CASIIDRDQPQHF. For the CDR3, the DNA is TGTGCCAGCATTATAGACAGGGATCAGCCCCAGCATTTT. The V and J genes are TRBV2 and TRBJ1-5, with 7 bases aligning to TRBD1. Germline V gives CDR1 SNHLY, CDR2 FYNNEI. CDR3 size: 13 residues. V gave up 7 bases and J gave up 5 bases; unmatched junction bases: 5.

This rearrangement joins TRBV19 to TRBJ1-3, with a possible D match to TRBD1 (6 bases). CDR1 is LNHDA and CDR2 is SQIVND in the germline V gene (reference sequence). The CDR3 consists of 16 residues. V lost 4 bases, J lost 9 bases, and 22 bases lay in between. CDR3 nucleotides: TGTGCCAGTAGTACGACCAGACAGGCGGGAGCGGGCACCATATATTTT. Residues: CASSTTRQAGAGTIYF.

The rearrangement joins TRBV6-5 to TRBJ2-6; D gene unclear. The CDR3 is 15 residues long. Germline CDR1 and CDR2: MNHEY and SVGAGI. Trimming cost V 8 bases and J 1 base, with 12 bases left between them. The CDR3 here is CASGSVTSGANVLTF. The CDR3 DNA reads as TGTGCCAGCGGGTCGGTTACGTCTGGGGCCAACGTCCTGACTTTC.